This entry lists 9 T cell receptor beta chains sequenced from one sample in a study of T cell repertoires in cytomegalovirus infection. Their recognized antigens are unknown. One entry per CDR3 protein, called by TCRdb with MiXCR from the reads. The sample lists around 89,000 distinct CDR3 sequences, about 29% occurring once. Sequencing was performed on CD8+ T cells from cultured PBMCs, taken from culture after CMV antigen stimulation. The receptors derive from a human donor in good health (CMV status not recorded). Some clones in this sample may be carry-over from other donors' samples.

The V and J genes are TRBV7-9 and TRBJ2-1; D possibly matches TRBD1 or TRBD2 (7 bases each). Trimming shortened V by 7 bases and J by 6 bases, and 22 bases separated the two germline ends. This CDR3 is 16 amino acids long. Germline V gene data show CDR1 as SEHNR and CDR2 as FQNEAQ (reference sequence). The CDR3 protein is CASKPEGAGVLNEQFF. The CDR3 DNA reads as TGTGCCAGCAAACCAGAGGGGGCGGGGGTCCTCAATGAGCAGTTCTTC.

This clonotype was found a few times. The V gene is TRBV11-2, the J gene TRBJ2-3, with unresolved D. Germline CDR1 is SGHAT and CDR2 is FQNNGV. CDR3 size: 12 residues. The V end lost 5 bases, the J end lost 4 bases, and 7 bases lay between the germline ends. The CDR3 nucleotides read TGTGCCAGCAGCCTCCTTGCAGATACGCAGTATTTT. Amino acid sequence: CASSLLADTQYF.

The chain has TRBV15 and TRBJ2-3; D may be TRBD2 (6 bases). This CDR3 spans 15 amino acids. V lost 0 bases and J 5 bases, leaving 12 bases between the germline ends. Germline CDR1 LNHNV, CDR2 YYDKDF (reference sequence). CDR3 loop: CATSRDLGGRDTQYF. The DNA for the CDR3 is TGTGCCACCAGCAGAGATCTCGGGGGTCGAGATACGCAGTATTTT.

The gene calls are TRBV2 and TRBJ2-5, with a weak D call TRBD1 (6 bases). This CDR3 comprises 12 residues. Germline V CDR1 and CDR2: SNHLY, FYNNEI. Deletions cut 10 bases from V and 5 bases from J, with 14 bases between. CDR3 in DNA: TGTGCCACCAACCGAGGGGGTGAGACCCAGTACTTC. It yields the protein CATNRGGETQYF. Variable domain in full (rest from reference TRBV2 and TRBJ2-5): EPEVTQTPSHQVTQMGQEVILRCVPISNHLYFYWYRQILGQKVEFLVSFYNNEISEKSEIFDDQFSVERPDGSNFTLKIRSTKLEDSAMYFCATNRGGETQYFGPGTRLLVL.

Only a few counts were recorded for this clonotype. The chain employs TRBV7-6 and TRBJ2-7; 7 bases align to TRBD1. J gave up 5 bases and V 2 bases, and 9 bases lay outside the gene matches. The CDR3 is 15 amino acids. Germline V gene data show CDR1 as SGHVS and CDR2 as FNYEAQ. The CDR3 coding sequence is TGTGCCAGCAGCTTATCGGTGGGACAGATGGACGAGCAGTACTTC. The encoded protein is CASSLSVGQMDEQYF.

The chain recombines TRBV28 with TRBJ1-5; weak D call: TRBD1 (6 bases). The germline V and J ends were trimmed by 4 bases and 2 bases, with 24 bases remaining between them. The CDR3 extends over 19 amino acids. Per germline, CDR1 MDHEN and CDR2 SYDVKM. For the CDR3, the DNA is TGTGCCAGCAGTTCCTTTTGGGAGTCCGGGGGGGCAGGCAATCAGCCCCAGCATTTT. Protein product: CASSSFWESGGAGNQPQHF. Complete variable domain (other parts from reference TRBV28 and TRBJ1-5): DVKVTQSSRYLVKRTGEKVFLECVQDMDHENMFWYRQDPGLGLRLIYFSYDVKMKEKGDIPEGYSVSREKKERFSLILESASTNQTSMYLCASSSFWESGGAGNQPQHFGDGTRLSIL.

This clonotype was seen many times. The chain is built from TRBV7-2 and TRBJ1-3; D unresolved. V lost 1 base, J lost 0 bases, and 13 bases lay in between. Germline V gene lookup returns CDR1 SGHTA and CDR2 FQGNSA. This CDR3 region has 17 residues. CDR3 bases: TGTGCCAGCAGCTTAGGTAGCTTCCAGAGCTCTGGAAACACCATATATTTT. Residues: CASSLGSFQSSGNTIYF.

This clonotype was detected a few times. V is TRBV7-6 and J is TRBJ1-1; unclear D gene. V lost 3 bases to trimming and J lost 4 bases, with 9 bases between them. The germline V gene has CDR1 SGHVS and CDR2 FNYEAQ. CDR3 length: 13 amino acids. In DNA form, the CDR3 reads TGTGCCAGCAGCTTCCAAGTGGGCACTGAAGCTTTCTTT. Protein product: CASSFQVGTEAFF.

The chain links TRBV15 to TRBJ1-5, with unresolved D. Germline loops: CDR1 LNHNV, CDR2 YYDKDF (reference sequence). This CDR3 contains 14 residues. V dropped 5 bases and J dropped 3 bases, with 11 bases sitting between them. CDR3 coding DNA: TGTGCCACCAGCCAAGAGCTGAACAATCAGCCCCAGCATTTT. It specifies CATSQELNNQPQHF.